The source of this T cell receptor (beta chain) is a study of blood T cell repertoires in COVID-19. About the study: Samples came from the United States, Italy and Spain, spanning acute and convalescent COVID-19. The analysed material was cDNA or gDNA that came from T cells, B-cell-depleted T cells, or PBMCs.

Source study methods: Amplifying reference gene primers gave estimates of nucleated cell counts. Clones were sequenced by immunoSEQ multiplex PCR, and TCRdb holds only the in-frame ones, with some missing. The V and J calls and the clone size are those of that table, but D and trimming were determined from the DNA. Of around 620,000 clones in the sample, 85% to 90% were seen once. The receptor was derived from a woman aged 18-29 years with acute or convalescent COVID-19. The sequencing sample was made of peripheral blood.

This CDR3 is CASSYGEVSYEQYF. The CDR3 DNA reads as TGTGCCAGCAGTTACGGGGAGGTCTCCTACGAGCAGTACTTC. The chain has TRBV6-2 or TRBV6-3 and TRBJ2-7; tentatively, D is TRBD2 (6 bases). The CDR3 covers 14 residues. CDR1 and CDR2 (germline): MNHEY, SVGEGT. V dropped 2 bases and J dropped 0 bases, with 8 bases sitting between them.